A selection of T cell receptor beta chains follows, all from one sample in a study of cytomegalovirus exposure and HLA in healthy donors. The repertoire was sequenced with immunoSEQ multiplex PCR; TCRdb's copy has only in-frame clones and lacks some. The data show some 100,000 clones, around 79% seen once. The sample taken for sequencing was PBMCs. The receptor set was obtained from a male donor in good health and CMV-seropositive. The CDR3 runs from the conserved cysteine through the conserved F or W. A D gene is named only where the DNA matches it firmly. A row's size may be missing; if present it is once, few, many or a size class.

v_call,clone_size,j_call,d_call,cdr3_aa,cdr3_nt
TRBV5-1,.,TRBJ2-5,TRBD2,CASSFDSGVQETQYF,TGCGCCAGCAGCTTTGATAGCGGGGTTCAAGAGACCCAGTACTTC
TRBV7-2,.,TRBJ1-3,.,CASSSRQGRGNTIYF,TGTGCCAGCAGCTCCCGGCAGGGTAGGGGAAACACCATATATTTT
TRBV28,.,TRBJ1-5,.,CASSLSGVRQPQHF,TGTGCCAGCAGTTTAAGCGGGGTCAGGCAGCCCCAGCATTTT
TRBV7-9,.,TRBJ2-5,TRBD2,CASSFQTGGETQYF,TGTGCCAGCAGCTTCCAGACGGGAGGGGAGACCCAGTACTTC
TRBV4-1,.,TRBJ2-2,.,CASSQEGQRGRSYTGELFF,TGCGCCAGCAGCCAAGAGGGACAGCGGGGGCGTTCATACACCGGGGAGCTGTTTTTT
TRBV11-3,.,TRBJ2-7,TRBD1,CASSQDRVSEQYF,TGTGCCAGCAGCCAGGACAGGGTGAGCGAGCAGTACTTC
TRBV6-5,.,TRBJ2-3,TRBD2,CASSYQRGGFTQYF,TGTGCCAGCAGTTACCAGCGGGGGGGCTTTACGCAGTATTTT
TRBV19,.,TRBJ2-3,TRBD1,CASKQGAETDTQYF,TGTGCCAGCAAACAGGGGGCTGAGACAGATACGCAGTATTTT
TRBV11-2,.,TRBJ2-3,.,CASSFGLRADTQYF,TGTGCCAGCAGCTTCGGACTAAGAGCAGATACGCAGTATTTT
TRBV4-3,.,TRBJ1-1,TRBD1,CASSQEGTGLGTEAFF,TGCGCCAGCAGCCAAGAGGGGACAGGGCTAGGCACTGAAGCTTTCTTT
TRBV30,.,TRBJ2-3,TRBD2,CAWRTSGGNTQYF,TGTGCCTGGAGAACTAGCGGGGGGAATACGCAGTATTTT
TRBV5-1,.,TRBJ1-4,.,CASSYSQGLANEKLFF,TGCGCCAGCAGCTACTCTCAGGGCTTGGCTAATGAAAAACTGTTTTTT
TRBV19,.,TRBJ1-1,TRBD1,CASPGREDRANTEAFF,TGTGCCAGCCCAGGACGCGAGGACAGGGCGAACACTGAAGCTTTCTTT
TRBV10-1,once,TRBJ2-7,.,CASSEAGSDEQYF,TGCGCCAGCAGTGAGGCAGGATCGGACGAGCAGTACTTC
TRBV19,.,TRBJ1-5,.,CASKRSNQPQHF,TGTGCCAGTAAGCGTAGCAATCAGCCCCAGCATTTT
TRBV2,.,TRBJ2-3,TRBD2,CASRGVIRTSISTDTQYF,TGTGCCAGCAGGGGGGTGATTCGGACTAGCATAAGCACAGATACGCAGTATTTT
TRBV6-6,once,TRBJ2-1,TRBD1,CASSVRDRGNEQFF,TGTGCCAGCAGTGTCCGGGACAGGGGTAACGAGCAGTTCTTC
TRBV7-9,.,TRBJ2-2,TRBD1,CATSPGTATGELFF,TGTGCCACCTCTCCCGGGACAGCGACCGGGGAGCTGTTTTTT
TRBV4-1,few,TRBJ1-1,.,CASSQERGGTEAFF,TGCGCCAGCAGCCAAGAGCGGGGTGGCACTGAAGCTTTCTTT
TRBV4-1,.,TRBJ1-2,.,CASSQETQERYGYTF,TGCGCCAGCAGCCAAGAAACCCAAGAGAGGTATGGCTACACCTTC
TRBV5-6,.,TRBJ1-5,TRBD1,CASSLGTGQGDQPQHF,TGTGCCAGCAGCTTAGGTACGGGACAGGGCGATCAGCCCCAGCATTTT
TRBV18,.,TRBJ1-1,TRBD1,CASSPAGQGTTEAFF,TGTGCCAGCTCACCAGCGGGACAGGGGACCACTGAAGCTTTCTTT
TRBV4-2,few,TRBJ2-3,TRBD2,CASSQRTSGGAEADTQYF,TGTGCCAGCAGCCAAAGGACTAGCGGGGGGGCGGAAGCAGATACGCAGTATTTT
TRBV27,.,TRBJ1-6,.,CASSLWAAGNSPLHF,TGTGCCAGCAGTTTATGGGCAGCAGGGAATTCACCCCTCCACTTT
TRBV7-2,.,TRBJ2-5,.,CASSRVGQGLSQETQYF,TGTGCCAGCAGCCGAGTGGGTCAGGGGCTCTCCCAAGAGACCCAGTACTTC
TRBV30,.,TRBJ2-7,TRBD1,CAWSPTGTGLYEQYF,TGTGCCTGGAGCCCGACCGGGACAGGGCTCTACGAGCAGTACTTC
TRBV15,.,TRBJ1-1,TRBD1,CATSRAGTGGPGGAFF,TGTGCCACCAGCAGAGCCGGGACAGGCGGTCCCGGGGGAGCTTTCTTT
TRBV19,once,TRBJ1-2,.,CASSTPRGYTF,TGTGCCAGTAGTACCCCGAGGGGCTACACCTTC
TRBV2,.,TRBJ2-2,TRBD1,CASSEGQGDTGELFF,TGTGCCAGCAGCGAGGGACAGGGTGACACCGGGGAGCTGTTTTTT
TRBV10-1,few,TRBJ2-1,TRBD1,CASNQGTGPYNEQFF,TGCGCCAGCAACCAAGGGACAGGGCCCTACAATGAGCAGTTCTTC
TRBV12-5,.,TRBJ1-1,TRBD1,CASGFSQGASNTEAFF,TGTGCTAGTGGTTTCTCCCAGGGGGCCTCGAACACTGAAGCTTTCTTT
TRBV4-1,many,TRBJ1-1,.,CASSLDRSNTEAFF,TGCGCCAGCAGTCTCGACAGGTCGAACACTGAAGCTTTCTTT
TRBV29-1,.,TRBJ1-2,.,CSVDEGRVYGYTF,TGCAGCGTTGATGAGGGGAGGGTATATGGCTACACCTTC
TRBV27,.,TRBJ2-2,TRBD2,CASSLLAGGLTGELFF,TGTGCCAGCAGTCTCCTAGCGGGGGGACTCACCGGGGAGCTGTTTTTT
TRBV9,few,TRBJ1-6,.,CASSVGADGGGSPLHF,TGTGCCAGCAGCGTAGGGGCCGACGGAGGTGGTTCACCCCTCCACTTT
TRBV7-2,.,TRBJ1-5,.,CASSLSIRADQPQHF,TGTGCCAGCAGCTTAAGTATCAGGGCGGATCAGCCCCAGCATTTT
TRBV7-9,.,TRBJ1-4,.,CASSDTSGYNEKLFF,TGTGCCAGCAGCGATACATCAGGGTATAATGAAAAACTGTTTTTT
TRBV30,.,TRBJ1-4,.,CAWSVSRRGLGNEKLFF,TGTGCCTGGAGTGTATCCAGGAGGGGTCTAGGTAATGAAAAACTGTTTTTT
TRBV11-2,few,TRBJ2-7,.,CASSLDAAAFPREQYF,TGTGCCAGCAGCTTAGACGCGGCGGCATTTCCGCGGGAGCAGTACTTC
TRBV7-2,few,TRBJ1-3,.,CASTMGPEENTIYF,TGTGCCAGCACCATGGGGCCAGAGGAAAACACCATATATTTT
TRBV29-1,few,TRBJ1-2,.,CSVEGGGGYTF,TGCAGCGTTGAAGGGGGGGGTGGCTACACCTTC
TRBV9,.,TRBJ1-1,TRBD1,CASSTGQGTEAFF,TGTGCCAGCAGCACTGGACAGGGTACTGAAGCTTTCTTT
TRBV6-5,few,TRBJ2-7,TRBD2,CASSYAGGLDEQYF,TGTGCCAGCAGTTACGCGGGGGGGCTTGACGAGCAGTACTTC
TRBV2,.,TRBJ1-5,.,CASSELSGSNQPQHF,TGTGCCAGCAGTGAGTTGTCAGGGAGCAATCAGCCCCAGCATTTT
TRBV4-2,.,TRBJ1-2,.,CASSQVGGRDASGYTF,TGTGCCAGCAGCCAAGTTGGAGGGAGGGACGCGAGTGGCTACACCTTC
TRBV4-3,.,TRBJ1-4,TRBD1,CASQSQGVEANEKLFF,TGCGCCAGTCAGAGTCAGGGGGTCGAGGCGAACGAAAAACTGTTTTTT